A single T cell receptor beta chain is shown here with its context. Treatment of the sample: 15 to 20 received Ad26.COV2.S at low or high dose, single or two shots; 5 received placebo; per-sample allocation not given. Samples were taken on day 63 after the first vaccine or placebo injection. This entry belongs to a study of Ad26.COV2.S vaccination and SARS-CoV-2 variants. As for the study in general: A COV1001 Ad26.COV2.S trial-arm participant provided the sample. Donor got 5x10^10 or 1x10^11 viral particles of Ad26.COV2.S.

The V gene's germline CDR1 is SQVTM and CDR2 ANQGSEA. This CDR3 has 11 amino acids. Trimming pared 7 bases from V and 5 bases from J, leaving 11 bases between. TCRdb keeps only in-frame clones here, not all; method: immunoSEQ multiplex PCR. The data show 200,000 to 300,000 clones, roughly 90% seen once. The sample consisted of peripheral blood, taken in a trial of Ad26.COV2.S vaccine versus placebo. The sequence came from a person aged 18-65 years who received the Ad26.COV2.S COVID-19 vaccine or a placebo. The rearrangement uses TRBV29-1 and TRBJ1-1; D is ambiguous. The DNA of the CDR3 is TGCAGCGGTGGACCTGGAACTGAAGCTTTCTTT. It is translated as CSGGPGTEAFF. Full variable domain (remainder filled in from reference TRBV29-1 and TRBJ1-1): SAVISQKPSRDICQRGTSLTIQCQVDSQVTMMFWYRQQPGQSLTLIATANQGSEATYESGFVIDKFPISRPNLTFSTLTVSNMSPEDSSIYLCSGGPGTEAFFGQGTRLTVV.